The TCR beta chain described here comes from a study of T cells in Graves' hyperthyroidism and ophthalmopathy. The V and J ends lost 5 bases and 7 bases respectively, with 17 bases between them. Germline V lookup: CDR1 SQVTM, CDR2 ANQGSEA. The CDR3 sequence is 13 residues long. Many counts were recorded for this clonotype. Template material for amplifying TCR beta CDR3 regions consisted of RNA transcripts. A set of HTBI primers served as the primers for a first-round RT-PCR of the TCR CDR3. MiXCR, applied by TCRdb to the multiplex PCR reads, yields one record per CDR3 protein. This table has about 480,000 distinct CDR3 sequences, roughly an eighth appearing once.

The V and J genes are TRBV29-1 and TRBJ1-1, with a tentative D call TRBD1 (5 bases). Specimen: blood. The TCR sequence derives from a woman in her late teens or twenties with Graves' hyperthyroidism. In DNA, the CDR3 is TGCAGCGTTCAGGGTCGGTTCTCCAGTGAAGCTTTCTTT. This gives the protein CSVQGRFSSEAFF.